This TCR beta chain was captured in a study of radiation and T cells in renal cell carcinoma. Study in general: Nephrectomy followed 15 Gy stereotactic body radiation by 4 weeks.

Measured with immunoSEQ multiplex PCR; TCRdb has only the in-frame clones, and not every one. Found here are 100,000 to 150,000 clones, approximately 80% of them singletons; the top ten hold around 3%. After removal of 8 bases from V and 7 bases from J, the junction contained 11 bases not matched to a gene. CDR3 size: 13 residues. Germline CDR1 MDHEN, CDR2 SYDVKM. Time point meaning: baseline pretreatment blood. Noted treatment: 15 Gy SBRT to primary tumor, nephrectomy 4 weeks later. Serial blood draws occurred at baseline and 2 and 4 weeks post-SBRT. The receptor was derived from a woman aged 55-69 years with renal cell carcinoma. The source material was blood, sampled from a patient whose treatment included radiotherapy and nephrectomy. This chain links TRBV28 with TRBJ2-7, with TRBD1 matching 7 bases. The CDR3 is CASSIGTDGEQYF. The CDR3 coding sequence is TGTGCCAGCTCCATTGGGACAGACGGGGAGCAGTACTTC.